This T cell receptor beta chain originates from a study of vaccination effects on CD4 cells after COVID-19. Study background: From a couple of convalescent patients, samples were taken 16 days and one week before vaccination.

General study results and limits: Among infection- and vaccine-induced clones, marked clonal contraction occurred late after vaccination.

Libraries were prepared by immunoSEQ multiplex PCR; TCRdb keeps only in-frame clonotypes and omits some of them. The top ten clones hold under 40% of a sample with about 45,000 clones, roughly two thirds of them seen once. The CDR3 runs 14 residues. Trimming stripped 5 bases from V and 6 bases from J, with 13 bases between. Germline CDR1 reads SGHAT; CDR2 reads FQDESV (reference sequence). As regards this clone: Antigen unknown.

Peptide-pool stimulation followed by sequencing identified expanded antigen-specific CD4+ clonotypes in the ViraFEST assay. After roughly 11 days in culture, the CD4+ T cells were isolated. The infection with SARS-CoV-2 (confirmed by PCR) occurred in this person between March and December 2020. The chain employs TRBV11-1 and TRBJ2-2; a weak D match, TRBD1 (5 bases). Sample: CD4+ T cells from PBMCs cultured with a peptide pool, taken before COVID-19 vaccination. This sequence was found in a human donor who had a prior SARS-CoV-2 infection. CDR3 loop: CASSPQGAAGELFF. The CDR3 DNA follows: TGTGCCAGCAGCCCTCAAGGGGCCGCCGGGGAGCTGTTTTTT.